The clone carrying this T cell receptor beta chain was detected only a few times. Its antigen is not identified. This record comes from a study of beta chain features in type 1 diabetes. This CDR3 is built from 16 residues. From germline, CDR1 is MNHEY and CDR2 SVGAGI. Trimming took 0 bases from V and 1 from J, leaving 12 bases between them. Study-level findings and limits: Shortening of TCRB CDR3s, moderate but significant, appeared in all four CD4+ subsets of Type 1 diabetes patients.

What was sequenced were expressed TCRB transcripts, since all of the isolated RNA had been reverse transcribed. The method was immunoSEQ multiplex PCR; TCRdb's version includes in-frame clones alone and lacks a portion of them. The repertoire includes 95,000 to 150,000 clones, approximately 15% of them detected once, and roughly 2.5% sits in the top ten. The sample was central memory CD4+ T cells from blood. This sequence joins TRBV6-5 and TRBJ1-1, with no clear D. The sequence derives from a man aged 18 to 29 with type 1 diabetes. The CDR3 region has the DNA TGTGCCAGCAGTTACTCGTTCGGACGGAAGAACACTGAAGCTTTCTTT. Amino acids: CASSYSFGRKNTEAFF.